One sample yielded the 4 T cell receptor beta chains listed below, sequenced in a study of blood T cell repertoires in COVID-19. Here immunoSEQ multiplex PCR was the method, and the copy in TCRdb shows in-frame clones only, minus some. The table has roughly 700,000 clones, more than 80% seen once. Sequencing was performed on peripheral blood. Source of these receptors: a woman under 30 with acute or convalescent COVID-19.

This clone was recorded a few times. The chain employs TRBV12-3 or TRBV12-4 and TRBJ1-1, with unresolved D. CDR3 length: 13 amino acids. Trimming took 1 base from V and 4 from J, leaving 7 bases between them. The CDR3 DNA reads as TGTGCCAGCAGTTTAGGGTCAGTCACTGAAGCTTTCTTT. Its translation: CASSLGSVTEAFF.

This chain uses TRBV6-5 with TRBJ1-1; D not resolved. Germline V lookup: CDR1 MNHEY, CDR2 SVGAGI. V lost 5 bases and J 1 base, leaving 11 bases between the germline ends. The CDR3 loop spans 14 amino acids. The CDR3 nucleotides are TGTGCCAGCAGTCTCATGAGAACGAACACTGAAGCTTTCTTT. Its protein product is CASSLMRTNTEAFF.

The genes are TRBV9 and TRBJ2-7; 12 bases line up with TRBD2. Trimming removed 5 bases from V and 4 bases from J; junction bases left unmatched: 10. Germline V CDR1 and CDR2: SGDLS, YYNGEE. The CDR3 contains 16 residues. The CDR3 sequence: CASSRLAGALTYEQYF. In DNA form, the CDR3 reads TGTGCCAGCAGTCGACTAGCGGGGGCCCTTACTTACGAGCAGTACTTC.

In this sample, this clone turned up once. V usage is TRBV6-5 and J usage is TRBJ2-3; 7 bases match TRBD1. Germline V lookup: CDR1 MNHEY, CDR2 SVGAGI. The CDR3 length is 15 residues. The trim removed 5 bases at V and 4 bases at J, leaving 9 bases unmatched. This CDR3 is CASSTSTGLADTQYF. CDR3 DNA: TGTGCCAGCAGTACCTCGACAGGGTTGGCAGATACGCAGTATTTT.